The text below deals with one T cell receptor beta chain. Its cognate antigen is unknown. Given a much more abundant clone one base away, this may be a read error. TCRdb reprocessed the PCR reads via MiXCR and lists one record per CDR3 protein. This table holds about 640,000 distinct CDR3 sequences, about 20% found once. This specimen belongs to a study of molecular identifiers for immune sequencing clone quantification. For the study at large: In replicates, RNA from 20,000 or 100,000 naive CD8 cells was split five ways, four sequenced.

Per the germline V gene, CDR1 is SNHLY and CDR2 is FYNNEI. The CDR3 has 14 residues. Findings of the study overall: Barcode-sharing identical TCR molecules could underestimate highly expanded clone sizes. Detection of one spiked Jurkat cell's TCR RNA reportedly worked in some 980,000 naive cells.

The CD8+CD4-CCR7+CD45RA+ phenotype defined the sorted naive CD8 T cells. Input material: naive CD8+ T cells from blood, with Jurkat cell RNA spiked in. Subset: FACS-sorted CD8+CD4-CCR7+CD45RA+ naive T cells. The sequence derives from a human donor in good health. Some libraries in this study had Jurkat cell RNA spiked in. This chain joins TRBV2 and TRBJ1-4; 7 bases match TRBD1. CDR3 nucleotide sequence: TGTGCCAGCAGGGGACAGTCAACTAATGAAGAACTGTTTTTT. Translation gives CASRGQSTNEELFF.